Presented here are 13 T cell receptor beta chains from one specimen sequenced in a study of a mutant IDH1 vaccine in newly diagnosed glioma. Time point meaning: baseline, week 1 (first vaccination visit). The treatment here: pre-vaccination baseline after standard-of-care therapy. Produced via immunoSEQ multiplex PCR; TCRdb's table is partial and in-frame only. The sample has around 50,000 clones, more than 80% seen once. The specimen was PBMCs, collected from a glioma patient treated with radiotherapy, temozolomide or both. The source of these receptors is a middle-aged man with glioma.

V and J are TRBV18 and TRBJ2-7, with D possibly TRBD1 on 5 matching bases. Germline V gene data show CDR1 as KGHSH and CDR2 as LQKENI. The CDR3 totals 15 residues. Trimming shortened V by 2 bases and J by 7 bases, and 18 bases separated the two germline ends. The CDR3 here is CASSPEVGASREQYF. CDR3 nucleotides: TGTGCCAGCTCACCAGAGGTAGGGGCCTCGAGGGAGCAGTACTTC.

The chain has TRBV19 and TRBJ1-5; D gene uncertain. The CDR3 contains 14 residues. Between the trimmed V and J ends, which lost 3 bases and 2 bases, there was a span of 8 bases. The germline gives CDR1 LNHDA, CDR2 SQIVND (reference sequence). CDR3 DNA sequence: TGTGCCAGTAGTATTTACGCAGGCAATCAGCCCCAGCATTTT. Amino acids: CASSIYAGNQPQHF.

This clone has a single count. This chain uses TRBV7-9 with TRBJ1-2; 7 nucleotides align to TRBD1. The V and J ends lost 5 bases and 0 bases, in that order; junction bases with no gene match: 6. This CDR3 has 15 amino acids. The V gene's germline CDR1 is SEHNR and CDR2 FQNEAQ (reference sequence). The CDR3 nucleotides are TGTGCCAGCAGCCGAGGACAGGACTCTAACTATGGCTACACCTTC. This encodes CASSRGQDSNYGYTF.

V usage is TRBV18 and J usage is TRBJ2-7; D is uncertain. Germline-derived CDR1 and CDR2 are KGHSH and LQKENI. The germline V and J ends were trimmed by 0 bases and 3 bases, with 6 bases remaining between them. The CDR3 contains 13 residues. The CDR3: CASSPPVVYEQYF. For the CDR3, the DNA is TGTGCCAGCTCACCACCTGTGGTCTACGAGCAGTACTTC.

CDR3: CASSQEGSGRALAKNIQYF. The CDR3 region has the DNA TGCGCCAGCAGCCAAGAGGGTAGCGGGAGGGCCTTAGCCAAAAACATTCAGTACTTC. This chain joins TRBV4-3 and TRBJ2-4, with 11 bases fitting TRBD2. The CDR3 covers 19 residues. The V segment lost 0 bases and the J segment 0 bases; nucleotides outside the gene matches: 7. Germline CDR1 is LGHNA and CDR2 is YSLEER.

The chain has TRBV18 and TRBJ2-7, with 9 bases that match TRBD2. The CDR3 consists of 14 residues. Germline-derived CDR1 and CDR2 are KGHSH and LQKENI. The junction had 6 bases not matched to a gene; V was cut back by 3 bases and J by 6 bases. The CDR3 sequence: CASSPSGSGGEQYF. Written as DNA, the CDR3 is TGTGCCAGCTCACCTAGCGGGAGTGGAGGCGAGCAGTACTTC. The complete variable domain, with remaining parts taken from reference TRBV18 and TRBJ2-7, reads NAGVMQNPRHLVRRRGQEARLRCSPMKGHSHVYWYRQLPEEGLKFMVYLQKENIIDESGMPKERFSAEFPKEGPSILRIQQVVRGDSAAYFCASSPSGSGGEQYFGPGTRLTVT.

The V and J genes are TRBV6-5 and TRBJ1-5, with D unresolved. Trimming cost V 6 bases and J 1 base, with 13 bases left between them. This CDR3 is 15 amino acids long. The germline CDR1 and CDR2 sequences are MNHEY and SVGAGI. CDR3 sequence (DNA): TGTGCCAGCAGCCCCAAGGGCCAGAGCAATCAGCCCCAGCATTTT. It is translated as CASSPKGQSNQPQHF.

This chain uses TRBV7-2 with TRBJ2-1, with a tentative D call TRBD2 (5 bases). Per germline, CDR1 SGHTA and CDR2 FQGNSA. The CDR3 is 15 residues long. The V and J ends lost 2 bases and 5 bases respectively, with 13 bases between them. The CDR3 nucleotides are TGTGCCAGCAGCTTATCCCAGCGGAGAAACAATGAGCAGTTCTTC. Translation gives CASSLSQRRNNEQFF.

This chain uses TRBV10-3 with TRBJ2-5, with 14 bases that match TRBD2. Germline V gives CDR1 ENHRY, CDR2 SYGVKD. This CDR3 is built from 14 residues. After removal of 10 bases from V and 11 bases from J, the junction contained 12 bases not matched to a gene. CDR3 DNA sequence: TGTGCCACCAATCCGGGGACTAGCGGGAGTTCACAGTACTTC. Amino acid sequence: CATNPGTSGSSQYF.

The V call is TRBV14, the J call TRBJ1-4; perhaps TRBD1 as D (5 bases). V was pared by 4 bases and J by 4 bases, with 13 bases between. The CDR3 extends over 15 amino acids. Germline V gene sequence: CDR1 SGHDN, CDR2 FVKESK. CDR3 DNA sequence: TGTGCCAGCAGCCGGCAGACAGCATATAATGAAAAACTGTTTTTT. This gives the protein CASSRQTAYNEKLFF. Together with reference TRBV14 and TRBJ1-4, the CDR3 gives the full variable domain: EAGVTQFPSHSVIEKGQTVTLRCDPISGHDNLYWYRRVMGKEIKFLLHFVKESKQDESGMPNNRFLAERTGGTYSTLKVQPAELEDSGVYFCASSRQTAYNEKLFFGSGTQLSVL.

The chain uses TRBV15 and TRBJ2-1, with D tentatively TRBD1 or TRBD2 (6 bases each). In germline, CDR1 is LNHNV, CDR2 YYDKDF (reference sequence). Trimming removed 4 bases from V and 10 bases from J, with 11 bases in between. CDR3 length: 12 residues. The CDR3: CATSNWRGEQFF. The CDR3 DNA is TGTGCCACCAGCAATTGGAGGGGGGAGCAGTTCTTC.

V is TRBV19 and J is TRBJ2-7; a weak D match, TRBD2 (6 bases). The CDR3 covers 14 residues. V lost 0 bases and J 0 bases, leaving 6 bases between the germline ends. The germline CDR1 and CDR2 sequences are LNHDA and SQIVND (reference sequence). The CDR3 protein is CASSIEAGSYEQYF. Here the CDR3 DNA reads TGTGCCAGTAGTATAGAAGCGGGCTCCTACGAGCAGTACTTC. The whole variable domain, filled in from reference TRBV19 and TRBJ2-7, reads DGGITQSPKYLFRKEGQNVTLSCEQNLNHDAMYWYRQDPGQGLRLIYYSQIVNDFQKGDIAEGYSVSREKKESFPLTVTSAQKNPTAFYLCASSIEAGSYEQYFGPGTRLTVT.

This clone qualifies as medium-sized. This chain joins TRBV29-1 and TRBJ2-7, with 9 bases that match TRBD2. The CDR3 has 14 amino acids. Germline-derived CDR1 and CDR2 are SQVTM and ANQGSEA. The V gene end was trimmed by 5 bases and the J gene end by 1 base; junction bases not matched to a gene: 6. The CDR3 sequence: CSVNPSGRSYEQYF. The CDR3 DNA reads as TGCAGCGTTAACCCCAGCGGGAGGTCCTACGAGCAGTACTTC.